The clone carrying this TCR beta chain was counted at least ten times. In the authors' workflow: Per sample, the median was around 96,000 TCRs, with values from roughly 23,000 to 640,000. TCRdb redid the calling of the RACE reads with MiXCR, one entry per CDR3 protein. The V and J calls were not made by the authors but by TCRdb's processing. The sample shows a few hundred thousand distinct CDR3 sequences, around 5.5% of them seen only once. As for time point: pre-sensitization, week 0. Sample treatment: therapeutic diphenylcyclopropenone sensitization with weekly scalp DPC. The CDR3 contains 14 residues. Trimming cost V 5 bases and J 0 bases, with 10 bases left between them. The sample originates from a study of human T cells and chemical hapten exposure. Study summary: All through the roughly 25-week study, the scalp of each patient received diphenylcyclopropenone doses weekly. Across samples, TCR yields varied, mostly owing to small differences in pooled library volumes.

This chain links TRBV12-3 or TRBV12-4 with TRBJ1-2, with D tentatively TRBD1 (5 bases). The source was whole blood, collected in connection with sensitization to the hapten diphenylcyclopropenone (DPC). The clonotype originates from a young woman with alopecia areata. Some clones in this sample may be carry-over from other donors' samples. As DNA, the CDR3 is TGTGCCAGCAGTGGGGCTTCTACTAACTATGGCTACACCTTC. Translated, it gives CASSGASTNYGYTF.